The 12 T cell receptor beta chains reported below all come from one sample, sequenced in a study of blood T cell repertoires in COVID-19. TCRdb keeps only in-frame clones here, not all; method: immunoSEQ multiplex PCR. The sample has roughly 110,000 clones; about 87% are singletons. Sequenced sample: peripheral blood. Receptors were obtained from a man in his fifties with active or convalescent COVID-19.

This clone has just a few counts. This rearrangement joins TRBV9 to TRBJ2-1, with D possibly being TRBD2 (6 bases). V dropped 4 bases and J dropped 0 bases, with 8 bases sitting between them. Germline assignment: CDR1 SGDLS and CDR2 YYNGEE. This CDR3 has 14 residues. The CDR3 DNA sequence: TGTGCCAGCAGCCCCGGGGGCTCCTACAATGAGCAGTTCTTC. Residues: CASSPGGSYNEQFF.

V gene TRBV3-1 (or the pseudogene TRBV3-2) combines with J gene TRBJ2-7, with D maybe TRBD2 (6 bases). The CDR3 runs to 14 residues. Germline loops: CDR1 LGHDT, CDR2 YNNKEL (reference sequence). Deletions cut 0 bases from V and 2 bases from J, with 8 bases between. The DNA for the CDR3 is TGTGCCAGCAGCCAAGAGGGACTTACCTACGAGCAGTACTTC. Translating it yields CASSQEGLTYEQYF.

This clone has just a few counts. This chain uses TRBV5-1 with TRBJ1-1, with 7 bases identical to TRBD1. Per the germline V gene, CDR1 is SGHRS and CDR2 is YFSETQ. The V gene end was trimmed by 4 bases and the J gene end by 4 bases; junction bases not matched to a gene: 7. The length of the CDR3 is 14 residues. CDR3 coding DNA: TGCGCCAGCAGCACGGGGACAGTCCTCACTGAAGCTTTCTTT. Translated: CASSTGTVLTEAFF.

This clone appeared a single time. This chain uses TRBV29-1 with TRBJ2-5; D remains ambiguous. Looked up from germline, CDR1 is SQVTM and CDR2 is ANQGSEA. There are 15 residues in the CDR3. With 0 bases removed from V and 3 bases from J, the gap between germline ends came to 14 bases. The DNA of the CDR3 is TGCAGCGTTGAAGATGCGACGGGTCGGGAAGAGACCCAGTACTTC. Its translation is CSVEDATGREETQYF.

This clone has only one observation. Written as DNA, the CDR3 is TGCAGTGCTAGTTTACAGGACAATCAGCCCCAGCATTTT. Translated, it gives CSASLQDNQPQHF. The chain has TRBV20-1 and TRBJ1-5; a possible D gene is TRBD1 (5 bases). Germline V gene sequence: CDR1 DFQATT, CDR2 SNEGSKA (reference sequence). CDR3 size: 13 residues. V was clipped by 3 bases and J by 3 bases, with 9 bases between them.

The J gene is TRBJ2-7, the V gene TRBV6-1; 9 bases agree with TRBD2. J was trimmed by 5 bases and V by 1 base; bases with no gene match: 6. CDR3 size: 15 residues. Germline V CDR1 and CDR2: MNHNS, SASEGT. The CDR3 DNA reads TGTGCCAGCAGTGAAGGTCCAGCGGGAGGCCACGAGCAGTACTTC. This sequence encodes CASSEGPAGGHEQYF.

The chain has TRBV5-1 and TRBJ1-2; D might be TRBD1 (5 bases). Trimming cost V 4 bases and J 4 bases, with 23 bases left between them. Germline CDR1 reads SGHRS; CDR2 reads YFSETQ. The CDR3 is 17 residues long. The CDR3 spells CASSPGLYGRDPYGYTF. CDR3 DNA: TGCGCCAGCAGCCCCGGACTCTATGGGAGGGACCCCTATGGCTACACCTTC.

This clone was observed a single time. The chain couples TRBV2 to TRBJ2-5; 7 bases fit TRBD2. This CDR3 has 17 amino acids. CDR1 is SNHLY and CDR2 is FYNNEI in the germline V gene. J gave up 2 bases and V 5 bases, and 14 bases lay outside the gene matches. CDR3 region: CASSKEGKASGQETQYF. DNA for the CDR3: TGTGCCAGCAGTAAAGAGGGCAAGGCTAGCGGTCAAGAGACCCAGTACTTC.

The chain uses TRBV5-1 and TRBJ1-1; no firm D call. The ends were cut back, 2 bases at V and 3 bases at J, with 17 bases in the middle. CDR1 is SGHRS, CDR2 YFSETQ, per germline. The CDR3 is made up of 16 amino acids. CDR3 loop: CASSLLGGLDDTEAFF. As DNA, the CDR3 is TGCGCCAGCAGCTTACTAGGAGGATTGGACGACACTGAAGCTTTCTTT.

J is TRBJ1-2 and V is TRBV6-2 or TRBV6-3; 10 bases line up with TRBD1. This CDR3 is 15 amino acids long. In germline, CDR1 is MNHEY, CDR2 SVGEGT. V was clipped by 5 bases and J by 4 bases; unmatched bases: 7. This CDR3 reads CASSNSGTGAYGYTF. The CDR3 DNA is TGTGCCAGCAGTAATAGCGGGACAGGGGCCTATGGCTACACCTTC.

CDR3 in DNA: TGCAGCGTACGCATAACAGGGGGCCACGAGCAGTACTTC. Translated: CSVRITGGHEQYF. The chain employs TRBV29-1 and TRBJ2-7, with 9 bases aligning to TRBD1. Germline V lookup: CDR1 SQVTM, CDR2 ANQGSEA. The CDR3 is 13 residues long. With 6 bases clipped from V and 5 bases from J, the junction kept 8 bases outside the gene matches.

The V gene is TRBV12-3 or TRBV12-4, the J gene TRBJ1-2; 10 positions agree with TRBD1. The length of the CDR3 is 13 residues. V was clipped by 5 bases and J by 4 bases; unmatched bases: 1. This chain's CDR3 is CASSRTGGYGYTF. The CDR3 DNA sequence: TGTGCCAGCAGTCGGACAGGGGGCTATGGCTACACCTTC.